One and the same sample provided the 6 T cell receptor beta chains below, sequenced in a study of T cells in Graves' hyperthyroidism and ophthalmopathy. The investigators amplified TCR beta CDR3 regions from RNA transcripts. TCR CDR3 regions were first amplified by RT-PCR with HTBI primers. TCRdb reprocessed the multiplex PCR reads with MiXCR, giving one entry per CDR3 protein. The sample lists some 200,000 distinct CDR3 sequences, less than 20% occurring once. The sample taken for sequencing was blood. The receptors come from a woman between 50 and 59 years old with Graves' hyperthyroidism.

This clonotype appeared a few times. The V call is TRBV27, the J call TRBJ1-4; D may be TRBD1 (5 bases). The V gene lost 10 bases and the J gene lost 0 bases, with 12 bases spanning the gap. CDR1 MNHEY and CDR2 SMNVEV come from the germline V gene (reference sequence). The CDR3 extends over 14 amino acids. The CDR3 DNA reads as TGTGCCAACGATATGGGGCCAACTAATGAAAAACTGTTTTTT. As protein: CANDMGPTNEKLFF.

This clonotype was observed a few times. This chain uses TRBV20-1 with TRBJ1-2, with D hard to call. The germline CDR1 and CDR2 sequences are DFQATT and SNEGSKA (reference sequence). Trimming left V 6 bases short and J 6 bases short, with 8 bases between. The CDR3 length is 10 residues. CDR3 region: CSADYNGYTF. For the CDR3, the DNA is TGCAGTGCCGACTATAATGGCTACACCTTC.

This clonotype was detected ten times or more. This chain connects TRBV24-1 to TRBJ2-5; TRBD1 matches 7 bases. Germline V gives CDR1 KGHDR, CDR2 SFDVKD. Trimming cost V 0 bases and J 5 bases; bases outside gene matches: 2. There are 14 residues in the CDR3. CDR3 in DNA: TGTGCCACCAGTGATTTGACAGGGGATGAGACCCAGTACTTC. Protein: CATSDLTGDETQYF.

This clonotype was seen a handful of times. The rearrangement links TRBV20-1 to TRBJ1-1; D unresolved. This CDR3 contains 15 residues. Germline CDR1 is DFQATT and CDR2 is SNEGSKA (reference sequence). Between the trimmed V and J ends, which lost 5 bases and 1 base, there was a span of 17 bases. DNA for the CDR3: TGCAGTGCTGGCCACTCGACCGGGAAGAACACTGAAGCTTTCTTT. Translated, it gives CSAGHSTGKNTEAFF.

The chain is built from TRBV7-9 and TRBJ2-1; D gene ambiguous. The V gene's germline CDR1 is SEHNR and CDR2 FQNEAQ (reference sequence). The CDR3 is 13 residues long. With 8 bases removed from V and 10 bases from J, the gap between germline ends came to 18 bases. This CDR3 reads CASAGQSGLEQFF. CDR3 nucleotides: TGTGCCAGCGCCGGGCAATCCGGCTTGGAGCAGTTCTTC.

This clonotype was detected only a few times. The J gene is TRBJ1-5, the V gene TRBV19; D is possibly TRBD1 (6 bases). The V gene's germline CDR1 is LNHDA and CDR2 SQIVND (reference sequence). The CDR3 spans 16 residues. V shed 5 bases and J shed 6 bases, with 20 bases lying between them. CDR3 coding DNA: TGTGCCAGTAGTGAAAGGGGGTTAGGGGGGGTTCAGCCCCAGCATTTT. It encodes CASSERGLGGVQPQHF.